This TCR beta chain was sequenced for a study of radiotherapy plus CTLA-4 blockade in lung cancer. Across the study: Disease control reached under 35%, with objective responses in approximately 17%. Overall study findings and caveats: Radiotherapy was combined with ipilimumab, and tumor-derived TCR clones then expanded in blood. Reportedly, early blood T cell clone dynamics best predicted response, with interferon-beta.

Assay: immunoSEQ multiplex PCR; the TCRdb copy retains only in-frame clones and omits some. The top ten clones hold 16% of a sample with about 87,000 clones, around 84% of them seen once. Germline V CDR1 and CDR2: LGHNA, YSLEER. Trimming cost V 0 bases and J 1 base, with 9 bases left between them. The CDR3 runs to 15 residues. With regard to this clone: Its antigen is unknown.

Ipilimumab-mediated CTLA-4 blockade plus focal radiation was given to patients having chemo-refractory metastatic non-small-cell lung cancer. This chain uses TRBV4-3 with TRBJ1-1, with D unclear. This sequence was found in a human donor with non-small cell lung cancer that progressed on radiotherapy plus ipilimumab. The material sequenced was peripheral blood, taken from a patient treated with radiotherapy plus ipilimumab. The CDR3, as DNA: TGCGCCAGCAGCCAAGAAAGTCTAGGGAACACTGAAGCTTTCTTT. This codes for CASSQESLGNTEAFF.